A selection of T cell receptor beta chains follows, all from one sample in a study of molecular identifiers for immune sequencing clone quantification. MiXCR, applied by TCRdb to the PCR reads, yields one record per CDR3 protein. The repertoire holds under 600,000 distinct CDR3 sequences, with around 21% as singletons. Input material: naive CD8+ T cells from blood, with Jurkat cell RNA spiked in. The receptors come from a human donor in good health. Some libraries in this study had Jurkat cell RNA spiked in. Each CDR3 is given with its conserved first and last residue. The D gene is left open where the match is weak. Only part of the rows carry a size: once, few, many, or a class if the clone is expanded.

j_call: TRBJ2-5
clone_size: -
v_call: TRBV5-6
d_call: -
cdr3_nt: TGTGCCAGCAGCAAGGGGGGGGGTCAAGAGACCCAGTACTTC
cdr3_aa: CASSKGGGQETQYF

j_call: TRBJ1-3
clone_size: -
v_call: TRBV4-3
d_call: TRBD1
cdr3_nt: TGCGCCAGCAGCCAAGACCCCAGGGGGCTAGGAGGAATCACCATATATTTT
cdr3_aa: CASSQDPRGLGGITIYF

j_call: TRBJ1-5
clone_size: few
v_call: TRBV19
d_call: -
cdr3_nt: TGTGCCAGTAGTATATACTCCCCTGTGGCTAATCAGCCCCAGCATTTT
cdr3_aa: CASSIYSPVANQPQHF

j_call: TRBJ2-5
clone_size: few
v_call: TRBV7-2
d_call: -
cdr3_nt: TGTGCCAGCAGCTTAGTAGGGACCGGGGAGACCCAGTACTTC
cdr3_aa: CASSLVGTGETQYF

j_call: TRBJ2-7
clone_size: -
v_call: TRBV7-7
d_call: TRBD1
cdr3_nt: TGTGCTAGCAGCTGGGGACAGGGGTCCGAGCAGTACTTC
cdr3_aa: CASSWGQGSEQYF

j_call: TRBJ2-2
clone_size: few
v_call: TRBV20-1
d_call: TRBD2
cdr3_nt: TGCAGTGCTAGAGAACTACCGGAAGGGACTAGCGGGAGATGGGGAGCCGGGGAGCTGTTTTTT
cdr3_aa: CSARELPEGTSGRWGAGELFF

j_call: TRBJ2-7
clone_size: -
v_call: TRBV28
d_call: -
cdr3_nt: TGTGCCAGCACATCTCACCGGGCCCTCGGGGCCGAGCAGTACTTC
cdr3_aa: CASTSHRALGAEQYF

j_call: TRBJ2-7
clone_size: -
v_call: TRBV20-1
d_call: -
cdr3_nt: TGCAGTGCTAGAGAGGATCTGAGGGTCTCCTACGAGCAGTACTTC
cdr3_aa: CSAREDLRVSYEQYF

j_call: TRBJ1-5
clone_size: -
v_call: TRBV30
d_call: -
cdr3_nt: TGTGCCTGGAGCGATCAATTCGGAATTCTAAGCAATCAGCCCCAGCATTTT
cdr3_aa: CAWSDQFGILSNQPQHF

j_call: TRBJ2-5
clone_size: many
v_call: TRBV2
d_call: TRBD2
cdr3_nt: TGTGCCAGCAGTGTAGGCCGCACTAGCGCCCACCAAGAGACCCAGTACTTC
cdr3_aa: CASSVGRTSAHQETQYF

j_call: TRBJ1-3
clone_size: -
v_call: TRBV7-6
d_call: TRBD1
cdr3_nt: TGTGCCAGCAGCCCCCAGACAGGGGACGGAAACACCATATATTTT
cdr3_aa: CASSPQTGDGNTIYF

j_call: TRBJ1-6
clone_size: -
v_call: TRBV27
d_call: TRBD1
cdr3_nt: TGTGCCAGCAGTTCCGGGACAGGGTATATTTCACCCCTCCACTTT
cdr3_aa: CASSSGTGYISPLHF

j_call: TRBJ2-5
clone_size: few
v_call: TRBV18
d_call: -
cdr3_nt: TGTGCCAGCTCGCAATCCACCGTGGAGACCCAGTACTTC
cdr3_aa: CASSQSTVETQYF

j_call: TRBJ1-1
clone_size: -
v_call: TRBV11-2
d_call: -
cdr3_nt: TGTGCCAGCAGCCCCCTGCAGGGTTCACTGAACACTGAAGCTTTCTTT
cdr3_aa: CASSPLQGSLNTEAFF

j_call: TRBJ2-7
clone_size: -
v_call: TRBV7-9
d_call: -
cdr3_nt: TGTGCCAGCAGTCTCCAGGCCTACGAGCAGTACTTC
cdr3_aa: CASSLQAYEQYF

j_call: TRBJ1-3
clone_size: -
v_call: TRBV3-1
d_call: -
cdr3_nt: TGTGCCAGCAGCCAAGGGTCTGTTCAGTCCCTGGGAAACACCATATATTTT
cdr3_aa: CASSQGSVQSLGNTIYF

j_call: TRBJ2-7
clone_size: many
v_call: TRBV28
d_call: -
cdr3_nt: TGTGCCAGCAGGCCCGAAACCCCACGCCACTACGAGCAGTACTTC
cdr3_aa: CASRPETPRHYEQYF

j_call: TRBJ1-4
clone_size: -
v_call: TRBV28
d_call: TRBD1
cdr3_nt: TGTGCCAGCAGCCCTATGACAGGGCCTAATGAAAAACTGTTTTTT
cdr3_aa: CASSPMTGPNEKLFF

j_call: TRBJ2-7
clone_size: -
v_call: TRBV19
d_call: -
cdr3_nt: TGTGCCAGTTCTTTCGGGGTAGAGAACGAGCAGTACTTC
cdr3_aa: CASSFGVENEQYF

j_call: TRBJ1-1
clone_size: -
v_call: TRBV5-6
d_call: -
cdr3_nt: TGTGCCAGCAGCTCGGAAGAGTTCATGAACACTGAAGCTTTCTTT
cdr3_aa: CASSSEEFMNTEAFF

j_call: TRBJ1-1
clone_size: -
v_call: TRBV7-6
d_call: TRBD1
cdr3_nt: TGTGCCAGCAGCCCGAGGGACAGCTACATGAACACTGAAGTTTTCTTT
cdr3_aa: CASSPRDSYMNTEVFF

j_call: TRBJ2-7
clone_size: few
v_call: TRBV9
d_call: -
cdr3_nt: TGTGCCAGCAGCGTAGCTTCACAGCCCTACGAGCAGTACTTC
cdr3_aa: CASSVASQPYEQYF

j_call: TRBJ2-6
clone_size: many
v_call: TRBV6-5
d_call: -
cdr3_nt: TGTGCCAGCAGTCCCGACAGGTCCGTCTACTCTGGGGCCAACGTCCTGACTTTC
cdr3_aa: CASSPDRSVYSGANVLTF

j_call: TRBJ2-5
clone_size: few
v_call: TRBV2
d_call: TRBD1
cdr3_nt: TGTGCCAGCAGTGACCAGCGGGACAGGGGGGAGACCCAGTACTTC
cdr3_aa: CASSDQRDRGETQYF

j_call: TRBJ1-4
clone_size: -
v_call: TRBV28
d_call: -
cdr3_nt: TGTGCCAGCAGTCTCCGGGGCCTGCGAGAAAAACTGTTTTTT
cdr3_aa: CASSLRGLREKLFF

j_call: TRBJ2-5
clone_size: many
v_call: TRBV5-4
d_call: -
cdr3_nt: TGTGCCAGCAGCTTGAATCCGGACTTAGTTCCAGCCCAGTACTTC
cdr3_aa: CASSLNPDLVPAQYF

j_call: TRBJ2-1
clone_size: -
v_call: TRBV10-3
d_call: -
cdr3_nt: TGTGCCATCAGTGAGTCGAACAGGGAACATGAGCAGTTCTTC
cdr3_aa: CAISESNREHEQFF

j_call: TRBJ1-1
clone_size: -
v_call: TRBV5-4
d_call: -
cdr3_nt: TGTGCCAGCAACACGGGGTGGGATGAAGAAGCTTTCTTT
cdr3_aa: CASNTGWDEEAFF

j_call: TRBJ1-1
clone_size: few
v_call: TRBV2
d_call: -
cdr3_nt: TGTGCCAAAAACAGCGTTAACACTGAAGCTTTCTTT
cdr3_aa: CAKNSVNTEAFF

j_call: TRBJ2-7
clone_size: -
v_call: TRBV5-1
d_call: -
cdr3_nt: TGCGCCAGCAGCTTGGTGACAGAATACGAGCAGTACTTC
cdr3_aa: CASSLVTEYEQYF